This T cell receptor beta chain was identified during a study of beta chain features in type 1 diabetes. About the research overall: No patient-donor differences in age, gender, total cells or subset yield.

Reverse transcription of all isolated RNA meant that expressed TCRB transcripts were sequenced. Assay used: immunoSEQ multiplex PCR; TCRdb lists only in-frame clones, some missing. The sample yields fewer than 400,000 clones, less than 10% seen once. The CDR3 contains 15 residues. Between the trimmed V and J ends, which lost 4 bases and 4 bases, there was a span of 17 bases. Germline-derived CDR1 and CDR2 are KGHSH and LQKENI. This clone has just a few counts. The clonotype comes from a young woman in good health. Sequenced sample: central memory CD4+ T cells from blood. J is TRBJ2-7 and V is TRBV18; no clear D gene. CDR3 bases: TGTGCCAGCTCACTATCTAGAGGTTGGCGATACGAGCAGTACTTC. Its protein is CASSLSRGWRYEQYF.